Given below is one T cell receptor beta chain in context. The data stem from a study of blood T cells in healthy people across ages. A second PCR of roughly 7 to 11 cycles used a sample-barcoded 5' primer and a J-beta primer mix. TCRdb reprocessed the 5' RACE reads via MiXCR and lists one record per CDR3 protein. The sample contains fewer than 750,000 distinct CDR3 sequences, 45% to 55% of which appear only once. The clonotype originates from a man aged 80 or over in good health. The sample consisted of blood.

The DNA for the CDR3 is TGCAGTGCTAGCGCCCCACAGGGATACGCGTATTTT. This sequence encodes CSASAPQGYAYF. The gene calls are TRBV20-1 and TRBJ2-3; weak D call: TRBD1 (6 bases). The germline V gene has CDR1 DFQATT and CDR2 SNEGSKA (reference sequence). V was pared by 3 bases and J by 14 bases, with 18 bases between. This CDR3 is built from 12 residues.